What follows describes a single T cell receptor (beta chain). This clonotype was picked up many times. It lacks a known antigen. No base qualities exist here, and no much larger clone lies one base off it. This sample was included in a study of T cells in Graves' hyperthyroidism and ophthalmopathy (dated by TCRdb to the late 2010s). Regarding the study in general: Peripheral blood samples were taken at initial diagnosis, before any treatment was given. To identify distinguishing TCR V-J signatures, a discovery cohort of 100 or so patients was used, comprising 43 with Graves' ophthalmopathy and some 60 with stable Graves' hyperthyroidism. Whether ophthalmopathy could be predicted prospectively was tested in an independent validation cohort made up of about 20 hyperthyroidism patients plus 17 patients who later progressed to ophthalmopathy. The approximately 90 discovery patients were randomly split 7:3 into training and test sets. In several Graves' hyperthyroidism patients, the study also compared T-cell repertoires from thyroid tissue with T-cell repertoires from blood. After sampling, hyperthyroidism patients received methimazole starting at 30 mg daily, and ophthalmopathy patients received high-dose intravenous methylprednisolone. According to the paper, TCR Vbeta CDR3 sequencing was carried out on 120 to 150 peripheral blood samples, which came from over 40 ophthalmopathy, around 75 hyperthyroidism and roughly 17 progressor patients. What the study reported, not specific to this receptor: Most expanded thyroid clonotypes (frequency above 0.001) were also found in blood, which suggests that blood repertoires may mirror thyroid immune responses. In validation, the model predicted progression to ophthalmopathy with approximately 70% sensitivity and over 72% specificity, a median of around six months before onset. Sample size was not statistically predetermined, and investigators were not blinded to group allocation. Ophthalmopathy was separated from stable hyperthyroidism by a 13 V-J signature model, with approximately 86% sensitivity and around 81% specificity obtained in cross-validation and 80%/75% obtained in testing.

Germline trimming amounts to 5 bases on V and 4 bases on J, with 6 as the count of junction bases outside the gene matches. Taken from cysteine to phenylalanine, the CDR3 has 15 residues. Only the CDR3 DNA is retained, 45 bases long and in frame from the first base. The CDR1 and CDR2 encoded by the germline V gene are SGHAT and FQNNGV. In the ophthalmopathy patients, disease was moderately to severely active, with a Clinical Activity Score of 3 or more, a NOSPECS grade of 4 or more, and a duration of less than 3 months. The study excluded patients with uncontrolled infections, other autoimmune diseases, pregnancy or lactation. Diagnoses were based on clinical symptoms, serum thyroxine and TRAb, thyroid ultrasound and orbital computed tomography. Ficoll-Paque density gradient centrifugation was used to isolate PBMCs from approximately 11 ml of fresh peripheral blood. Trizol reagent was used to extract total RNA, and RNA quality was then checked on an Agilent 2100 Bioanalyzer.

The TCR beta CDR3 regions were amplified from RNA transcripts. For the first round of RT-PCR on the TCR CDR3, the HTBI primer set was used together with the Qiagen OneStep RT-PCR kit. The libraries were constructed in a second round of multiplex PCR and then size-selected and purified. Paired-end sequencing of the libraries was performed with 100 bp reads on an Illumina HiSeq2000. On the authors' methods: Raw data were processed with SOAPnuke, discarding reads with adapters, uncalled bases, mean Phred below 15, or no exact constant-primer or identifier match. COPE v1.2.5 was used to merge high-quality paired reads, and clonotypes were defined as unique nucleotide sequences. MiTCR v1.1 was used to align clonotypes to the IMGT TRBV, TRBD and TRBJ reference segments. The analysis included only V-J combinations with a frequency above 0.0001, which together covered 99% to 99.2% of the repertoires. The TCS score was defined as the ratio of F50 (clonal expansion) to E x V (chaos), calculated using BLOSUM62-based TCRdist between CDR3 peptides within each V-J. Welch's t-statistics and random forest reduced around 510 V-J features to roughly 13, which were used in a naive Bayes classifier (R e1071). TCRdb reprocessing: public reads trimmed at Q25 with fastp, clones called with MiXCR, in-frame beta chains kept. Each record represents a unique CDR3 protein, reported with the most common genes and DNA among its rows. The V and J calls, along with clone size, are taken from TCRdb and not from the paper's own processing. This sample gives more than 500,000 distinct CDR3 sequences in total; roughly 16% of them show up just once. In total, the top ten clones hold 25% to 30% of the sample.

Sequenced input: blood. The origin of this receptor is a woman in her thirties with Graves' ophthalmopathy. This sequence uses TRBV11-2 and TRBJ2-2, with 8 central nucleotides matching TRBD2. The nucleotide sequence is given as TGTGCCAGCAGCGCCAGCGGGAGAGGCACCGGGGAGCTGTTTTTT. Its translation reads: CASSASGRGTGELFF.